The 9 T cell receptor beta chains in this list originate from one sample, sequenced in a study of CD8+CD57+ T cells in acquired aplastic anemia. The template for TCR beta VDJ and CDR3 sequence profiling was genomic DNA. TCRdb processed the reads anew with MiXCR; each CDR3 protein has one entry. The sample consists of tens of thousands of distinct CDR3 sequences, roughly half of them appearing once. Material: sorted CD4+, CD8+, or CD8+CD57+ T cells (not recorded which) from PBMCs. Every receptor here comes from a human donor in good health, serving as a control.

The chain joins TRBV20-1 to TRBJ2-7; no clear D. V was shortened by 4 bases and J by 5 bases, with 15 bases between the two germline ends. This CDR3 spans 13 amino acids. Germline V CDR1 and CDR2: DFQATT, SNEGSKA (reference sequence). CDR3 protein: CSAKPLESHEQYV. The DNA for the CDR3 is TGCAGTGCTAAACCTCTAGAGTCGCACGAGCAGTACGTC.

This chain joins TRBV14 and TRBJ1-2; tentative D call: TRBD1 (5 bases). V shed 1 base and J shed 0 bases, with 9 bases lying between them. Germline V gene data show CDR1 as SGHDN and CDR2 as FVKESK. The CDR3 is 15 residues long. CDR3 amino acids: CASSQVSGSNYGYTF. The CDR3 bases are TGTGCCAGCAGCCAAGTATCAGGGTCTAACTATGGCTACACCTTC. The full variable domain, completed using reference TRBV14 and TRBJ1-2, is EAGVTQFPSHSVIEKGQTVTLRCDPISGHDNLYWYRRVMGKEIKFLLHFVKESKQDESGMPNNRFLAERTGGTYSTLKVQPAELEDSGVYFCASSQVSGSNYGYTFGSGTRLTVV.

At least ten counts were recorded for this clonotype. The chain uses TRBV7-9 and TRBJ1-2, with D unclear. CDR1 is SEHNR, CDR2 FQNEAQ, per germline (reference sequence). The CDR3 contains 13 residues. V lost 4 bases and J 6 bases, leaving 12 bases between the germline ends. The CDR3: CASSSIFPDGYTF. In DNA, the CDR3 is TGTGCCAGCAGCTCGATTTTCCCCGATGGCTACACCTTC.

The chain couples TRBV10-3 to TRBJ1-2; no firm D call. V lost 7 bases, J lost 6 bases, and 12 bases lay in between. Germline CDR1 is ENHRY and CDR2 is SYGVKD. The CDR3 extends over 12 amino acids. The CDR3 spells CAITKGRNGYTF. DNA of the CDR3: TGTGCCATCACCAAGGGCAGGAATGGCTACACCTTC.

To note about this clonotype: Its ends do not fully match the called genes, so a read error is possible. The J gene is TRBJ2-7, the V gene TRBV2, with 9 nucleotides matching TRBD1. This CDR3 has 14 residues. Germline V lookup: CDR1 SNHLY, CDR2 FYNNEI. The CDR3 loop is CASIPGQGTYERYF. The CDR3 coding sequence is TGTGCCAGCATACCGGGACAGGGTACCTACGAGCGGTACTTC.

The chain uses TRBV10-3 and TRBJ2-1; 8 positions agree with TRBD1. V was pared by 6 bases and J by 3 bases, with 7 bases of the junction left unmatched. Looked up from germline, CDR1 is ENHRY and CDR2 is SYGVKD. The CDR3 extends over 15 amino acids. CDR3 nucleotides: TGTGCCATCAGGAGACAGGGGAACCTCTACAATGAGCAGTTCTTC. Translated, it gives CAIRRQGNLYNEQFF.

This clonotype was recorded at least ten times. This rearrangement joins TRBV5-4 to TRBJ2-2; D is perhaps TRBD1 (6 bases). CDR3 length: 14 amino acids. V lost 8 bases to trimming and J lost 1 base, with 12 bases between them. Germline assignment: CDR1 SGHNT and CDR2 YYREEE (reference sequence). The CDR3 sequence: CASTGQMNTGELFF. CDR3 nucleotide sequence: TGTGCCAGTACGGGACAAATGAACACCGGGGAGCTGTTTTTT. The full variable domain, rest sourced from reference TRBV5-4 and TRBJ2-2, is ETGVTQSPTHLIKTRGQQVTLRCSSQSGHNTVSWYQQALGQGPQFIFQYYREEENGRGNFPPRFSGLQFPNYSSELNVNALELDDSALYLCASTGQMNTGELFFGEGSRLTVL.

The V and J genes are TRBV29-1 and TRBJ2-1; 11 bases are a match to TRBD2. This CDR3 comprises 13 residues. Germline-derived CDR1 and CDR2 are SQVTM and ANQGSEA. V dropped 1 base and J dropped 11; count of bases not matched to a gene: 4. CDR3 amino acids: CSVEGLAGPQQFF. The CDR3 bases are TGCAGCGTTGAAGGACTAGCGGGGCCGCAGCAGTTCTTC.

DNA of the CDR3: TGTGCCAGCAGCCTGGGACAGGCTGACTATGGCTACACCTTC. Translation gives CASSLGQADYGYTF. This chain joins TRBV7-9 and TRBJ1-2; 8 bases fit TRBD1. This CDR3 spans 14 amino acids. With 5 bases clipped from V and 3 bases from J, the junction kept 5 bases outside the gene matches. Germline V lookup: CDR1 SEHNR, CDR2 FQNEAQ (reference sequence).